The rows below give T cell receptor beta chains drawn from one sample of a study of vaccination effects on CD4 cells after COVID-19. No antigen has been identified for these receptors. Produced via immunoSEQ multiplex PCR; TCRdb's table is partial and in-frame only. The sample includes over 20,000 clones, roughly 70% seen only once; the top ten take roughly 3.3%. The sequencing used CD4+ T cells from PBMCs cultured with SARS-CoV-2 spike peptides, collected before COVID-19 vaccination. The source is a human donor who received a COVID-19 vaccine. Each CDR3 is given with its conserved first and last residue. Each record gives: J gene, V gene, CDR3 protein.

j_gene: TRBJ2-3; v_gene: TRBV9; CDR3aa: CASSVGGGYTDTQYF
j_gene: TRBJ1-6; v_gene: TRBV2; CDR3aa: CASRGLSSYNSPLHF
j_gene: TRBJ2-5; v_gene: TRBV15; CDR3aa: CATSRDPGQQETQYF
j_gene: TRBJ2-1; v_gene: TRBV6-5; CDR3aa: CASSYSQGSYNEQFF
j_gene: TRBJ1-2; v_gene: TRBV5-1; CDR3aa: CASSLGQGAGYDGYTF
j_gene: TRBJ2-3; v_gene: TRBV7-8; CDR3aa: CASGSGGRGNFFTDTQYF
j_gene: TRBJ1-3; v_gene: TRBV5-1; CDR3aa: CASSQNGGSGNTIYF
j_gene: TRBJ1-3; v_gene: TRBV7-8; CDR3aa: CASSFMGDRGNTIYF
j_gene: TRBJ1-5; v_gene: TRBV29-1; CDR3aa: CSAQGDGNQPQHF
j_gene: TRBJ2-7; v_gene: TRBV5-1; CDR3aa: CASSFNAISSYEQYF
j_gene: TRBJ1-1; v_gene: TRBV10-3; CDR3aa: CAIRGTGNTEAFF
j_gene: TRBJ1-2; v_gene: TRBV3-1/TRBV3-2; CDR3aa: CASSQGQGILNYGYTF
j_gene: TRBJ1-3; v_gene: TRBV6-6; CDR3aa: CASSRQGSGNTIYF
j_gene: TRBJ2-1; v_gene: TRBV6-4; CDR3aa: CASSETSGYRNEQFF
j_gene: TRBJ2-1; v_gene: TRBV7-9; CDR3aa: CASSSRGVLAGFNEQFF
j_gene: TRBJ2-1; v_gene: TRBV20-1; CDR3aa: CSANDPGQSLNEQFF
j_gene: TRBJ1-5; v_gene: TRBV6-6; CDR3aa: CASSDDRVYQPQHF
j_gene: TRBJ2-2; v_gene: TRBV11-2; CDR3aa: CASSPDTGELFF
j_gene: TRBJ2-7; v_gene: TRBV9; CDR3aa: CASSVGGSSYEQYF
j_gene: TRBJ1-1; v_gene: TRBV18; CDR3aa: CASSPPRGVNTEAFF
j_gene: TRBJ1-5; v_gene: TRBV3-1/TRBV3-2; CDR3aa: CASSQDEVQPQHF
j_gene: TRBJ2-7; v_gene: TRBV6-1; CDR3aa: CASSESLQGQVRVYEQYF
j_gene: TRBJ2-7; v_gene: TRBV3-1/TRBV3-2; CDR3aa: CASSRLGFGVEQYF
j_gene: TRBJ2-2; v_gene: TRBV7-9; CDR3aa: CASSLGGNTGELFF
j_gene: TRBJ1-1; v_gene: TRBV5-4; CDR3aa: CASSLDTEAFF
j_gene: TRBJ2-2; v_gene: TRBV7-7; CDR3aa: CASSPGRLVNTGELFF
j_gene: TRBJ2-7; v_gene: TRBV5-6; CDR3aa: CASTSWGTTYEQYF
j_gene: TRBJ2-1; v_gene: TRBV5-1; CDR3aa: CASSLGLAVYNEQFF
j_gene: TRBJ1-2; v_gene: TRBV27; CDR3aa: CASSLSQGFPRYTF
j_gene: TRBJ1-5; v_gene: TRBV10-2; CDR3aa: CASSERDQPQHF
j_gene: TRBJ1-2; v_gene: TRBV7-9; CDR3aa: CASGPDRVAGYTF
j_gene: TRBJ2-3; v_gene: TRBV29-1; CDR3aa: CSVGLQGTSRDTQYF
j_gene: TRBJ2-2; v_gene: TRBV2; CDR3aa: CASSLDRANTGELFF
j_gene: TRBJ1-2; v_gene: TRBV2; CDR3aa: CATNVRTGGAEGYTF
j_gene: TRBJ1-4; v_gene: TRBV5-1; CDR3aa: CASSLGTGGSEKLFF
j_gene: TRBJ1-2; v_gene: TRBV13; CDR3aa: CASSTNPRVRYGYTF
j_gene: TRBJ2-7; v_gene: TRBV6-5; CDR3aa: CASRATAGQGYEQYF
j_gene: TRBJ2-1; v_gene: TRBV13; CDR3aa: CASSNLGGLVNEQFF
j_gene: TRBJ1-1; v_gene: TRBV7-8; CDR3aa: CASSPDRGLLGAEAFF
j_gene: TRBJ2-3; v_gene: TRBV5-1; CDR3aa: CASSLAGTGTSTDTQYF
j_gene: TRBJ2-4; v_gene: TRBV3-1/TRBV3-2; CDR3aa: CASSQISGGLAKNIQYF
j_gene: TRBJ2-2; v_gene: TRBV5-5; CDR3aa: CASSLRLAGNTGELFF
j_gene: TRBJ1-1; v_gene: TRBV4-1; CDR3aa: CASSQVFATNSAFF
j_gene: TRBJ2-1; v_gene: TRBV3-1/TRBV3-2; CDR3aa: CASSQEWSYNEQFF
j_gene: TRBJ2-5; v_gene: TRBV4-1; CDR3aa: CASSQGERGAQETQYF
j_gene: TRBJ2-2; v_gene: TRBV2; CDR3aa: CATAKGSTGELFF
j_gene: TRBJ2-3; v_gene: TRBV6-1; CDR3aa: CASSEGPTQYF
j_gene: TRBJ2-5; v_gene: TRBV19; CDR3aa: CASSGGGPQETQYF
j_gene: TRBJ2-7; v_gene: TRBV12-3/TRBV12-4; CDR3aa: CASSWGGEQYF
j_gene: TRBJ1-2; v_gene: TRBV19; CDR3aa: CASSSTGTDLYGYTF
j_gene: TRBJ2-1; v_gene: TRBV4-2; CDR3aa: CASSPAAGVNNEQFF
j_gene: TRBJ2-7; v_gene: TRBV9; CDR3aa: CASSVEGGEQYF
j_gene: TRBJ2-5; v_gene: TRBV6-1; CDR3aa: CASSETGIGETQYF
j_gene: TRBJ1-1; v_gene: TRBV5-5; CDR3aa: CASSFLVGTEAFF
j_gene: TRBJ1-5; v_gene: TRBV3-1/TRBV3-2; CDR3aa: CASSQQDNQPQHF
j_gene: TRBJ1-2; v_gene: TRBV6-5; CDR3aa: CASSTIGGYTF
j_gene: TRBJ2-1; v_gene: TRBV5-1; CDR3aa: CASSLALALEEQFF
j_gene: TRBJ2-7; v_gene: TRBV11-2; CDR3aa: CASSYTRDISHEQYF
j_gene: TRBJ2-2; v_gene: TRBV5-4; CDR3aa: CASSPGGSGELFF
j_gene: TRBJ1-1; v_gene: TRBV10-1; CDR3aa: CASSEGTWKVNTEAFF